Listed below are T cell receptor beta chains from one sample, sequenced in a study of PD-1 blockade in classical Hodgkin lymphoma. The protocol was immunoSEQ multiplex PCR, while the TCRdb copy is restricted to in-frame clones and leaves out a portion. The sample carries approximately 110,000 clones, roughly nine tenths recorded once. The sample here was peripheral blood mononuclear cells (PBMCs), taken before the fourth cycle of nivolumab. Every receptor here comes from a human donor with classical Hodgkin lymphoma. CDR3s include the opening cysteine and the closing phenylalanine or tryptophan. D genes are given only for firm matches.

V gene: TRBV28; D gene: NA; CDR3 protein: CASSTREGYTF
V gene: TRBV11-2; D gene: TRBD2; CDR3 protein: CASSSQLASTDTQYF
V gene: TRBV4-2; D gene: NA; CDR3 protein: CASSQGNESPHYEQYF
V gene: TRBV28; D gene: NA; CDR3 protein: CASSRWTDFNYGYTF
V gene: TRBV6-5; D gene: NA; CDR3 protein: CASRLRGGQPQHF
V gene: TRBV19; D gene: NA; CDR3 protein: CASMVGEGLGGYTF
V gene: TRBV4-3; D gene: NA; CDR3 protein: CASSQEWLAYEQYF
V gene: TRBV30; D gene: NA; CDR3 protein: CAWSVGSLMNTEAFF
V gene: TRBV30; D gene: NA; CDR3 protein: CAWSVKDSGLYEAFF
V gene: TRBV27; D gene: NA; CDR3 protein: CASSFSSSYNEQFF
V gene: TRBV30; D gene: NA; CDR3 protein: CASTGPYISGTEAFF
V gene: TRBV19; D gene: TRBD2; CDR3 protein: CASSIGEGSYEQYF
V gene: TRBV27; D gene: NA; CDR3 protein: CASRFIGGTQYF
V gene: TRBV10-1; D gene: NA; CDR3 protein: CASSEGSSYEQYF
V gene: TRBV11-2; D gene: NA; CDR3 protein: CASSLDSGLVNEQYF
V gene: TRBV6-5; D gene: NA; CDR3 protein: CASTGNTEAFF
V gene: TRBV30; D gene: NA; CDR3 protein: CAWTANYGYTF
V gene: TRBV30; D gene: NA; CDR3 protein: CAWSGYYEQYF
V gene: TRBV19; D gene: NA; CDR3 protein: CASSIGWTEAFF
V gene: TRBV5-1; D gene: TRBD1; CDR3 protein: CASSLDRGTANEKLFF
V gene: TRBV4-2; D gene: NA; CDR3 protein: CASSQDGQTQYF
V gene: TRBV28; D gene: NA; CDR3 protein: CASSYRAIGYTF
V gene: TRBV7-9; D gene: NA; CDR3 protein: CASSANKGASTGNTIYF
V gene: TRBV27; D gene: TRBD2; CDR3 protein: CASSLAGGPLTDTQYF
V gene: TRBV6-1; D gene: NA; CDR3 protein: CASSEIYVGYGYTF
V gene: TRBV6-5; D gene: NA; CDR3 protein: CASSYEGWPNIAGYTF
V gene: TRBV30; D gene: NA; CDR3 protein: CAWSGLGAYGYTF
V gene: TRBV19; D gene: TRBD1; CDR3 protein: CASSVGQGGSYEQYF
V gene: TRBV7-6; D gene: NA; CDR3 protein: CASSLLFEETQYF
V gene: TRBV7-2; D gene: NA; CDR3 protein: CASSLGRANTGELFF
V gene: TRBV4-1; D gene: TRBD2; CDR3 protein: CASSQSLAGDPGELFF